This section outlines one T cell receptor (beta chain) sequence together with its context. Its antigen is still unknown. The data belong to a study of vaccination and CD4 T cells after COVID-19. About the study: The convalescent population consisted of six males and four females, two of whom were of Hispanic ethnicity.

Germline V lookup: CDR1 SNHLY, CDR2 FYNNEI. The CDR3 loop spans 15 amino acids. V was clipped by 3 bases and J by 6 bases; unmatched bases: 4. Researchers used the Oncomine TCR Beta short-read assay to sequence DNA from cultured CD4+ T cells. TCRdb reanalysed the PCR reads using MiXCR and keeps one entry per CDR3 protein. Here the sample spans over 10,000 distinct CDR3 sequences, about three quarters being singletons. Regarding treatment: roughly 10-day PBMC culture with coronavirus spike peptide pools or control peptides (ViraFEST assay). The material sequenced was CD4+ T cells from blood, cultured in vitro. The receptor's source is a human donor who had recovered from COVID-19. The J gene is TRBJ2-2, the V gene TRBV2, with 10 bases fitting TRBD2. CDR3 residues: CASSDWLAGAGELFF. The CDR3 DNA is TGTGCCAGCAGTGATTGGCTAGCGGGAGCCGGGGAGCTGTTTTTT.